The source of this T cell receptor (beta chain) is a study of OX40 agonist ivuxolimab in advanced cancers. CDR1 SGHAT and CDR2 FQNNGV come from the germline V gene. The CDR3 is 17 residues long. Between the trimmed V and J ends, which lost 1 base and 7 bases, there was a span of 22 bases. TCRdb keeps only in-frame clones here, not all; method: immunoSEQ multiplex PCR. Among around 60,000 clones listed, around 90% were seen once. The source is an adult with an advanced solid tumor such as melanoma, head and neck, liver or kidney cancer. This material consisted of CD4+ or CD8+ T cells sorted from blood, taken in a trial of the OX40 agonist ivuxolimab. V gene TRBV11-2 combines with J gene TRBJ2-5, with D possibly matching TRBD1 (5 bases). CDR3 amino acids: CASSLALDQPAQGTQYF. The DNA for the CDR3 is TGTGCCAGCAGCTTAGCTCTCGACCAACCGGCCCAGGGGACCCAGTACTTC.